The sequence of this T cell receptor (beta chain) was determined in a study of blood T cells in healthy people across ages. CDR3 length equals 12 residues. Germline CDR1 is DFQATT and CDR2 is SNEGSKA (reference sequence). Through a sample-barcoded 5' primer and a J-beta primer mix, a second PCR was run for roughly 6 to 12 cycles. TCRdb reprocessed the 5' RACE reads with MiXCR, giving one entry per CDR3 protein. In the table there are roughly 680,000 distinct CDR3 sequences, about 52% of which are singletons. The chain combines TRBV20-1 with TRBJ2-7; the D gene is possibly TRBD2 (5 bases). The DNA end lines up better with TRBJ2-5; the J call may be wrong. The sequencing sample was made of blood. The sequence came from a woman in her sixties in good health. The CDR3 nucleotides read TGCAGTGCCCACCGGGGTGCGGAGACCCAGTACTTC. Residues: CSAHRGAETQYF.